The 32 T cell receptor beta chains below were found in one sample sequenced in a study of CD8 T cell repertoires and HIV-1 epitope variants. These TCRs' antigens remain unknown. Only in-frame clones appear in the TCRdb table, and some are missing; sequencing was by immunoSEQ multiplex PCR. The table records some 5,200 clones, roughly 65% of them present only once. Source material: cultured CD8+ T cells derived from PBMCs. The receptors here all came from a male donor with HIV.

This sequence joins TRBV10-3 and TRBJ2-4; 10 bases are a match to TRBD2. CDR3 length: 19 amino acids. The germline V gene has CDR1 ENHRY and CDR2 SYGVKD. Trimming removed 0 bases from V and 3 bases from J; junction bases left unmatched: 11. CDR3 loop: CAISESGSGGASGKNIQYF. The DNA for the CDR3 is TGTGCCATCAGTGAGTCGGGAAGCGGGGGGGCCTCGGGCAAAAACATTCAGTACTTC.

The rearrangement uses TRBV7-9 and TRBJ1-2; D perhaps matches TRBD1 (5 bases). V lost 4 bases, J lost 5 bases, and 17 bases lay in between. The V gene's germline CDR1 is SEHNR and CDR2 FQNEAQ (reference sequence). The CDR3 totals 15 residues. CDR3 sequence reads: CASSYPTTGTYGYTF. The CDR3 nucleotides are TGTGCCAGCAGCTACCCAACGACGGGGACTTATGGCTACACCTTC. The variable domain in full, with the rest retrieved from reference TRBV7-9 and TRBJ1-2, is DTGVSQNPRHKITKRGQNVTFRCDPISEHNRLYWYRQTLGQGPEFLTYFQNEAQLEKSRLLSDRFSAERPKGSFSTLEIQRTEQGDSAMYLCASSYPTTGTYGYTFGSGTRLTVV.

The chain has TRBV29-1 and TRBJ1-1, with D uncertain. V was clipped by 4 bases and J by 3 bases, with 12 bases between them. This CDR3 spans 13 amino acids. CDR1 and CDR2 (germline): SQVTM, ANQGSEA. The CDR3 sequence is CSVVTHSDTEAFF. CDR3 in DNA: TGCAGCGTTGTCACACATTCGGACACTGAAGCTTTCTTT.

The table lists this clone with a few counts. The CDR3 spells CASSQLAGRYEQYF. The CDR3 nucleotides read TGTGCCAGCAGCCAACTAGCGGGCCGCTACGAGCAGTACTTC. This chain connects TRBV7-8 to TRBJ2-7; 9 bases agree with TRBD2. The length of the CDR3 is 14 residues. Trimming at V came to 5 bases and at J to 3 bases, leaving 5 bases not matched to a gene. CDR1 and CDR2 (germline): SGHVS, FQNEAQ.

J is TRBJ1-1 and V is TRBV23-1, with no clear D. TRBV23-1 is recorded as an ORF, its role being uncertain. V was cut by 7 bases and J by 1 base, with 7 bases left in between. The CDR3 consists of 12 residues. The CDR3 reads CASKHGNTEAFF. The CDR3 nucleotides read TGCGCCAGCAAACACGGGAACACTGAAGCTTTCTTT.

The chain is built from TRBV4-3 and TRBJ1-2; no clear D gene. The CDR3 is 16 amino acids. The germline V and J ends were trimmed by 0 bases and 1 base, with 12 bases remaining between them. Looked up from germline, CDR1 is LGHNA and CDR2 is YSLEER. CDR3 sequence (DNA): TGCGCCAGCAGCCAAGATGGAACAGTTTTTAACTATGGCTACACCTTC. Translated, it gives CASSQDGTVFNYGYTF.

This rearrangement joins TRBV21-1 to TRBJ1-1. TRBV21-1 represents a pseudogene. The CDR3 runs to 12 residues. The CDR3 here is CATPRGNTEAFF. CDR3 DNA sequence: TGTGCCACTCCGAGGGGCAACACTGAAGCTTTCTTT.

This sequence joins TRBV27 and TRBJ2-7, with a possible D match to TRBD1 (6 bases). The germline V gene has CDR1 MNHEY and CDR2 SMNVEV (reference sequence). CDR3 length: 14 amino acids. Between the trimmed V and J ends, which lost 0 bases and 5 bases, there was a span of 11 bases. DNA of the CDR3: TGTGCCAGCAGTTTATCCAACAGGGTCCACGAGCAGTACTTC. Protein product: CASSLSNRVHEQYF.

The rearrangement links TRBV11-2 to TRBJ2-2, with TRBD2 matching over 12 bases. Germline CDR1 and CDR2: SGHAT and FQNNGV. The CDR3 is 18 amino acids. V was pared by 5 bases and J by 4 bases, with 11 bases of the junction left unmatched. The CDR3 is CASSLTSGRTPGTGELFF. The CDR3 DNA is TGTGCCAGCAGCCTCACTAGCGGGAGGACCCCGGGCACCGGGGAGCTGTTTTTT.

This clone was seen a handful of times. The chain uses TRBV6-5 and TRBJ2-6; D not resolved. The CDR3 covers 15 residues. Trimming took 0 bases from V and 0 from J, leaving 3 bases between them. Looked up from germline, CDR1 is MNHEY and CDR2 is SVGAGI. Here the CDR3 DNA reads TGTGCCAGCAGTTACTCCTTCTCTGGGGCCAACGTCCTGACTTTC. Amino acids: CASSYSFSGANVLTF.

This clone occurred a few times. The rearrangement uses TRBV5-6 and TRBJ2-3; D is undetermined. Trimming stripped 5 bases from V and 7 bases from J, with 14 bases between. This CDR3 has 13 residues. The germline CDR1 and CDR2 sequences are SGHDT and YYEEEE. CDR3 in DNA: TGTGCCAGCAGTCCATCGGTGGGGAATACGCAGTATTTT. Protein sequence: CASSPSVGNTQYF.

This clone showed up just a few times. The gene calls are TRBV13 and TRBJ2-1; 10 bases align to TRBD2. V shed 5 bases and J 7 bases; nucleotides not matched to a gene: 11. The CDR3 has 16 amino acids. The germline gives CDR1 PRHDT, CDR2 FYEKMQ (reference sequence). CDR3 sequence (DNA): TGTGCCAGCAGCATCAGCGGGAGGGACATGTTGAATGAGCAGTTCTTC. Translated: CASSISGRDMLNEQFF.

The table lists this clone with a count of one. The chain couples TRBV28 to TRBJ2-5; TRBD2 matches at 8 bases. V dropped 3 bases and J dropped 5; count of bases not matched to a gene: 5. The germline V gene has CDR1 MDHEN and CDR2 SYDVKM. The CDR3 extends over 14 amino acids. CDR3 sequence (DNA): TGTGCCAGCAGTTTGGGACTAGAGACGGAGACCCAGTACTTC. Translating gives CASSLGLETETQYF. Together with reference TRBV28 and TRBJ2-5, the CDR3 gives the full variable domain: DVKVTQSSRYLVKRTGEKVFLECVQDMDHENMFWYRQDPGLGLRLIYFSYDVKMKEKGDIPEGYSVSREKKERFSLILESASTNQTSMYLCASSLGLETETQYFGPGTRLLVL.

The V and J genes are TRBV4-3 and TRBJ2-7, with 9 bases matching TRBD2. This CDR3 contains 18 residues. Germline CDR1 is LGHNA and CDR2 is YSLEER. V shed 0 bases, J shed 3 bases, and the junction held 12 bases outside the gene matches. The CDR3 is CASSQDRGASGVFYEQYF. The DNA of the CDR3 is TGCGCCAGCAGCCAAGATAGAGGGGCTAGCGGGGTGTTCTACGAGCAGTACTTC.

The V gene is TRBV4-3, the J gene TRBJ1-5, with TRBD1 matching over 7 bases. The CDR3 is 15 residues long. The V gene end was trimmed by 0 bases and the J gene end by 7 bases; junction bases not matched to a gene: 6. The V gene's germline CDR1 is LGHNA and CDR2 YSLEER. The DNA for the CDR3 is TGCGCCAGCAGCCAAGAAAGGGGGCCAGGGCAGCCCCAGCATTTT. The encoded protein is CASSQERGPGQPQHF.

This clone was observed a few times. CDR3 region: CASSSEGYSNQPQHF. The CDR3 DNA is TGTGCCAGCAGCTCGGAGGGCTATAGCAATCAGCCCCAGCATTTT. The rearrangement uses TRBV7-2 and TRBJ1-5; D gene ambiguous. This CDR3 comprises 15 residues. The V gene lost 4 bases and the J gene lost 0 bases, with 10 bases spanning the gap. Germline V gene sequence: CDR1 SGHTA, CDR2 FQGNSA.

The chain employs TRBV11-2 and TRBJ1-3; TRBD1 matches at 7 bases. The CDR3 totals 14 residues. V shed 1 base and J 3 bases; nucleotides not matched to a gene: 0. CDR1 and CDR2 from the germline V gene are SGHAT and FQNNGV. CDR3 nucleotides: TGTGCCAGCAGCTTAGGGGACAGTGGAAACACCATATATTTT. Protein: CASSLGDSGNTIYF.

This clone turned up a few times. Here the CDR3 reads CASSPRTGFEQYF. The CDR3 nucleotides are TGCGCCAGCAGCCCGCGGACAGGGTTCGAGCAGTACTTC. V usage is TRBV4-3 and J usage is TRBJ2-7; 8 nucleotides line up with TRBD1. The germline CDR1 and CDR2 sequences are LGHNA and YSLEER. V was clipped by 4 bases and J by 6 bases; unmatched bases: 5. This CDR3 region has 13 residues.

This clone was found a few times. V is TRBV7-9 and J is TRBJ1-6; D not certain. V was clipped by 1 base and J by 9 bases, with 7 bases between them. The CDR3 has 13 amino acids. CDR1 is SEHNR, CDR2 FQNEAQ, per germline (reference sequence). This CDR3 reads CASSLGGGSPLHF. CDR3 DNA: TGTGCCAGCAGCTTAGGGGGAGGTTCACCCCTCCACTTT.

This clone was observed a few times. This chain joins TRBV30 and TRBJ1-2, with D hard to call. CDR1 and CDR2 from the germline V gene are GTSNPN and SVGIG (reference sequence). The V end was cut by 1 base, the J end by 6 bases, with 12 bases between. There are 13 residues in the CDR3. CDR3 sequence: CAWSGGVLDGYTF. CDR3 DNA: TGTGCCTGGAGTGGTGGGGTTTTGGATGGCTACACCTTC.

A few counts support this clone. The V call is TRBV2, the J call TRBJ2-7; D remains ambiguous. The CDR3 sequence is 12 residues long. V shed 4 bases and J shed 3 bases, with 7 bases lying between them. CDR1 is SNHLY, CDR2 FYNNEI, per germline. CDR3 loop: CASSVQSYEQYF. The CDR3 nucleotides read TGTGCCAGCAGTGTTCAGAGCTACGAGCAGTACTTC.

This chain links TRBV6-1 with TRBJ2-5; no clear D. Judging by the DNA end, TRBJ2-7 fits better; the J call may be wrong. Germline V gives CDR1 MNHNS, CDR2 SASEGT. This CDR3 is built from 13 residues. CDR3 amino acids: CAIRASEAYEQYF. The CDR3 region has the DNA TGTGCCATCAGAGCGTCCGAGGCCTACGAGCAGTACTTC.

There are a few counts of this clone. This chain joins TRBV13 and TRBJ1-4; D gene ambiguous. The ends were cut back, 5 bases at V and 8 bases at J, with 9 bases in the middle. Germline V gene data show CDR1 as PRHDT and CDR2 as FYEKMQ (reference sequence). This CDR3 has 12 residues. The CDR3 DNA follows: TGTGCCAGCAGCGATAAAGGAGAAAAACTGTTTTTT. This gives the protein CASSDKGEKLFF.

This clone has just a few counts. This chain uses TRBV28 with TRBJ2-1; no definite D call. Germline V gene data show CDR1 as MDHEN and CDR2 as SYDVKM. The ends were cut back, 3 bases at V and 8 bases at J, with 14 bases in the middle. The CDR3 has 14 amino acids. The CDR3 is CASSLSPDNDEQFF. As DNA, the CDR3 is TGTGCCAGCAGTTTGAGCCCCGATAACGATGAGCAGTTCTTC.

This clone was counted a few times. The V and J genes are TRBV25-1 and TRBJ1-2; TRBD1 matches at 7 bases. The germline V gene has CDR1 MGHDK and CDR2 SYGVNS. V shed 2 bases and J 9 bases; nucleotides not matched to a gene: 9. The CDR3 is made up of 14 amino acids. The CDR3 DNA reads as TGTGCCAGCAGTGAACCGGGACAGCAAGGCAGCTACACCTTC. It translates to CASSEPGQQGSYTF.

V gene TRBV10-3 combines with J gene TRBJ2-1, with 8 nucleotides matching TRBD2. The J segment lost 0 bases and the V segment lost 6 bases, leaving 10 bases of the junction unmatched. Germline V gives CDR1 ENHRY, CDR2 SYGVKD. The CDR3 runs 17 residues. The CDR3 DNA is TGTGCCATCAGCGAAACCCAACTAGCGGCCTCCTACAATGAGCAGTTCTTC. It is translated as CAISETQLAASYNEQFF.

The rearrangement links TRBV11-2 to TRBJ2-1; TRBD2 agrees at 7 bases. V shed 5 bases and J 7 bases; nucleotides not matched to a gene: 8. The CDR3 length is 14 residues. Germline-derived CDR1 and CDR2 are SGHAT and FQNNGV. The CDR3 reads CASSRGRGNNEQFF. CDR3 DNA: TGTGCCAGCAGCCGGGGGAGGGGAAATAATGAGCAGTTCTTC.

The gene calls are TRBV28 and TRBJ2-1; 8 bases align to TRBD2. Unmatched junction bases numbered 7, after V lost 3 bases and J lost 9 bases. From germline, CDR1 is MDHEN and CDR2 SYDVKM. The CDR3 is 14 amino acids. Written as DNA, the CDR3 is TGTGCCAGCAGTTTTAGGGTAGCGGGGAGTGAGCAGTTCTTC. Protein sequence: CASSFRVAGSEQFF.

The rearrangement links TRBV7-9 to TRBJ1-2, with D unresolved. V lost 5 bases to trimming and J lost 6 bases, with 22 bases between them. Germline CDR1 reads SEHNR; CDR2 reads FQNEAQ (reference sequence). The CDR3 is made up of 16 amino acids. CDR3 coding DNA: TGTGCCAGCAGCCACGCCGGAGTGGTTGGGCAAGATGGCTACACCTTC. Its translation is CASSHAGVVGQDGYTF.

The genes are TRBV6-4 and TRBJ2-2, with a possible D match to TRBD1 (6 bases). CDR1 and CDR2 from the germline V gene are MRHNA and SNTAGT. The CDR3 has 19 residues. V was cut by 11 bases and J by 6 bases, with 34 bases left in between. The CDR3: CARVQGGRSDLASAGELFF. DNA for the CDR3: TGTGCCCGGGTACAGGGCGGACGAAGTGACTTGGCGTCCGCCGGGGAGCTGTTTTTT.

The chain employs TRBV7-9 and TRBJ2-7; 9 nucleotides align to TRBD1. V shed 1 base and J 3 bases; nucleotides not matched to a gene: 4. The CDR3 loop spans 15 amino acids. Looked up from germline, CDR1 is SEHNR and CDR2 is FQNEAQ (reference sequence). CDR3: CASSLVPDRGYEQYF. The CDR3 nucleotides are TGTGCCAGCAGCTTAGTCCCGGACAGGGGCTACGAGCAGTACTTC.

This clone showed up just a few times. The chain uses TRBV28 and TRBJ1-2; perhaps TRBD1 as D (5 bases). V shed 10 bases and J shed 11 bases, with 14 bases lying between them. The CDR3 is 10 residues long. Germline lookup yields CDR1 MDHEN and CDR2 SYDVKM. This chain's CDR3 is CATTLGTYTF. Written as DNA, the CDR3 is TGTGCCACTACCCTTGGGACGTACACCTTC.